This T cell receptor beta chain comes out of a study of CD8 T cells in ankylosing spondylitis. Study-wide results and limits: As reported, disease-linked clones showed significant enrichment in matched ankylosing spondylitis synovial fluid.

TCRdb re-derived calls from the 5' RACE reads in MiXCR, one entry per CDR3 protein. This sample has roughly 91,000 distinct CDR3 sequences, with about 8.5% found just once. This clonotype was counted ten times or more. Its target is not known. The V segment lost 6 bases and the J segment 0 bases; nucleotides outside the gene matches: 22. This CDR3 comprises 20 residues. The sample consisted of blood, either unsorted or a sorted T cell fraction (not recorded which). This chain uses TRBV12-3 or TRBV12-4 with TRBJ1-2; 7 bases are shared with TRBD1. The receptor was isolated from a male donor with ankylosing spondylitis or in good health (not recorded which). CDR3: CASSRKRDYLGTAPNYGYTF. The CDR3 region has the DNA TGTGCCAGCAGCCGCAAAAGGGACTACCTGGGGACAGCTCCTAACTATGGCTACACCTTC.